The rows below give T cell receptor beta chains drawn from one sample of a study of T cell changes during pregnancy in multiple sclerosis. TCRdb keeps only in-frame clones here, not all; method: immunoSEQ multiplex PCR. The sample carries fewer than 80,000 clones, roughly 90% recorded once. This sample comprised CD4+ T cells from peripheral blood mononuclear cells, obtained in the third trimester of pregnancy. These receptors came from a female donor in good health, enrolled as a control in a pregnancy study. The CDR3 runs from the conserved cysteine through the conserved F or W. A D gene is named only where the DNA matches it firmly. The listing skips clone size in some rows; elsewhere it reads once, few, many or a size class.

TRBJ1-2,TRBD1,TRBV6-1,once,CASSPRGSDYGYTF,TGTGCCAGCAGTCCCAGGGGGAGCGACTATGGCTACACCTTC
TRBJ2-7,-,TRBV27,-,CASSRYALGGSDHEQYF,TGTGCCAGCAGCCGCTACGCGTTGGGCGGGTCTGACCACGAGCAGTACTTC
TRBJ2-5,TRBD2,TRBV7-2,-,CASSPGGGETQYF,TGTGCCAGCAGCCCCGGCGGGGGGGAGACCCAGTACTTC
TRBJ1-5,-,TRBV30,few,CAWRDGGDQPQHF,TGTGCCTGGAGGGACGGGGGGGATCAGCCCCAGCATTTT
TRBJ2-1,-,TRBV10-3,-,CAISGALSSYNEQFF,TGTGCCATCAGTGGGGCCCTGAGCTCCTACAATGAGCAGTTCTTC
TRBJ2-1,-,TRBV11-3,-,CASSLGLADSNEQFF,TGTGCCAGCAGCTTAGGTCTAGCCGACTCCAATGAGCAGTTCTTC
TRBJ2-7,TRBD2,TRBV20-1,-,CSATGGYEQYF,TGCAGTGCCACGGGGGGGTACGAGCAGTACTTC
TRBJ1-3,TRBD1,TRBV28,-,CASSLSQGRGGPGNTIYF,TGTGCCAGCAGCTTATCCCAGGGGCGAGGGGGCCCTGGAAACACCATATATTTT
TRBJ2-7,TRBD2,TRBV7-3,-,CASSPWGGNPYEQYF,TGTGCCAGCAGCCCTTGGGGGGGAAATCCCTACGAGCAGTACTTC
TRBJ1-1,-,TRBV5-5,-,CASSWTGRGTEAFF,TGTGCCAGCAGCTGGACTGGGAGAGGGACTGAAGCTTTCTTT
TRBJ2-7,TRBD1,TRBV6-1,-,CASRRGQFSYEQYF,TGTGCCAGCAGGAGGGGACAGTTTTCCTACGAGCAGTACTTC
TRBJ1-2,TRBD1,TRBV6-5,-,CASSAPGQGIDGYTF,TGTGCCAGCAGTGCCCCGGGACAGGGGATCGATGGCTACACCTTC
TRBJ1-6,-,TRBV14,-,CASSQDRVWNSPLHF,TGTGCCAGCAGCCAAGACCGGGTGTGGAATTCACCCCTCCACTTT
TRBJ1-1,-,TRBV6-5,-,CASRLRRNTEAFF,TGTGCCAGCAGGTTAAGGAGGAACACTGAAGCTTTCTTT
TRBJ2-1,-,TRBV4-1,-,CASSPSPGLRSYNEQFF,TGCGCCAGCAGCCCCTCTCCCGGACTACGTTCCTACAATGAGCAGTTCTTC
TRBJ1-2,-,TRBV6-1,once,CASLGDQLRGYGYTF,TGTGCCAGCCTCGGCGATCAACTCAGGGGCTATGGCTACACCTTC
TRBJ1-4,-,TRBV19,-,CASSSATNEKLFF,TGTGCCAGTAGTTCCGCAACTAATGAAAAACTGTTTTTT
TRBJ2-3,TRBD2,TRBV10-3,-,CAISTGVAGGSTDTQYF,TGTGCCATCAGCACCGGGGTAGCGGGGGGAAGCACAGATACGCAGTATTTT
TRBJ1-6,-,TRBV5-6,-,CASSFGSYNSPLHF,TGTGCCAGCAGCTTCGGCTCCTATAATTCACCCCTCCACTTT
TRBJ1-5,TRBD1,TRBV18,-,CASSSPGQTNQPQHF,TGTGCCAGCTCTTCCCCGGGACAGACTAATCAGCCCCAGCATTTT